This T cell receptor (beta chain) was obtained from a study of cytomegalovirus exposure and HLA in healthy donors (dated by TCRdb to 2017 to 2019). Regarding the complete study: An earlier analysis of approximately 550 of the donors reported 250 to 300 Gb of sequence data and 100 million to 130 million unique TCR beta sequences from about 200 million T cells. About 300 gigabases of sequencing data and tens of millions of unique TCR sequences were included in an early release covering 550 to 800 HLA-typed donors. The genetic ancestry cluster associated with self-reported Caucasian donors included 70% to 85% of the 350 to 500 genotyped donors. The study aimed to test whether signatures of past pathogen exposure could be identified by cataloging public T cell receptors. The study used immunosequencing to profile the T cell repertoires of under 700 subjects and linked those repertoires to cytomegalovirus serostatus. Along with the approximately 650-subject first cohort, a separate validation cohort of more than 90 different subjects was used. The study combined high-throughput TCR immunosequencing, statistical association of individual TCRs with disease status, and machine learning to predict cytomegalovirus infection status. A later analysis re-analyzed previously published TCR beta repertoires from about 600 donors and added high-resolution HLA genotyping to study TCR occurrence patterns. Rather than using new phenotypic data, the later analysis identified candidate immune exposures from TCR beta sequences and from how often those sequences occurred across donors. In an earlier analysis of 500 to 650 of the donors, high-throughput TCR beta sequencing was used to judge whether each TCR beta V gene segment behaved as functional or pseudogenic. Donor age, sex, ethnicity and CMV serostatus were compiled alongside the repertoire data. A later genetic analysis took genome-wide SNP genotypes for about 55% of the 666 donors and used that subset as a discovery cohort. All discovery cohort repertoires had been generated on a single sequencing platform. Class I and class II HLA loci were covered by the typing at four-digit resolution. Typing coverage differed by locus: A, B, C, DRB1 and DQB1 were typed in roughly 629-630 donors, DQA1 in about 510, DPA1 in approximately 600, and DPB1 in around 490. A handful of DR-DQ haplotypes were handled as single units for association and clustering because linkage in the cohort was strong. On average, around 200,000 unique TCR beta nucleotide sequences were sequenced per donor among a few hundred genotyped donors of the cohort, with roughly 18% of those sequences being non-productive. Study-wide findings and limitations: It was suggested by the authors that the approach could potentially be generalized to other disease states and immunological phenotypes. A later analysis associated about 18,000 TCR beta sequences with specific HLA alleles at a false discovery rate of 0.05. Only TCR beta chains were sequenced in this cohort, and the absence of alpha or paired-chain data limited detectable features. Because counts were too low, seventeen rarely observed V segments, including chromosome 9 orphons, were excluded from the earlier analysis of 587 of the donors. A later genetic analysis reported fewer N-insertions in productive TCRs among donors in an Asian-associated ancestry cluster than the roughly 720-donor mean. The study listed approximately 160 TCR beta chains as associated with cytomegalovirus. Most TCR sequences were observed very rarely across donors, whereas some public TCRs were present in many individuals. CMV serostatus was the only immune exposure information available for the cohort. In an earlier analysis of 587 of the donors, most TCR beta V segments appeared in productive rearrangements about 87% or about 30% of the time, broadly matching IMGT annotations. A further reported finding was that TCR beta sequences accurately predicted the HLA-A and HLA-B alleles for most subjects in the first cohort. In a later analysis, several top co-occurrence clusters were reported to appear linked to parvovirus B19, influenza, CMV and Epstein-Barr virus. A group of highly shared sequence variants was considered likely to be a technical artifact of the sequencing pipeline. In both the original and validation cohorts, the classifier was reported to diagnose cytomegalovirus status with high specificity and sensitivity. A later genetic analysis associated a missense DCLRE1C variant with V-gene and J-gene trimming of TCR beta chains, and an independent cohort replicated the association. A later analysis found that most CMV-associated TCR beta chains appeared HLA-restricted, with HLA associations seemingly driven largely by CMV exposure. Because the 87-base-pair reads could not distinguish some IMGT-functional V segments, including TRBV6-2 and TRBV6-3, those segments were excluded. Strong co-occurrence of HLA alleles, especially DR and DQ, made assigning TCR associations to individual alleles difficult. Three of the identified cytomegalovirus-associated TCR beta chains were confirmed in vitro to be specific for cytomegalovirus antigens. Compared with equally common non-associated chains, HLA-associated TCR beta chains in a later analysis were more clonally expanded and had lower generation probabilities. Sequencing depth was assumed to be roughly uniform across donors in the presence/absence analyses, though that assumption may not hold. A later analysis found that TCR association rates varied across HLA loci, with DRB1 alleles showing the most associated TCRs and HLA-C alleles the fewest. Correlated functional status among segregating V segments might reflect linkage disequilibrium, but an unknown experimental factor could not be ruled out. HLA typing was unavailable for some donors at each locus, so association tests used only the typed subset.

V and J lose 4 bases and 0 bases, and a span of 9 bases separates them. From its cysteine to its phenylalanine, the CDR3 spans 14 amino acids. Left in the record is the CDR3 DNA by itself, 42 bases read in frame from the first base. Reading the germline V gene gives CDR1 SGHDN and CDR2 FVKESK. As concerns this clone: No antigen is known for it. No much larger clonotype is one base removed from it; base qualities were not supplied.

Libraries were prepared through the immunoSEQ multiplex PCR assay. A mixture of 60 forward primers for TCR Vbeta segments and 13 reverse primers for TCR Jbeta segments was used in the multiplex PCR. Amplification of the CDR3 region of rearranged TCR beta genes was performed with a multiplex PCR assay on genomic DNA. On the Illumina HiSeq System, the amplified TCR beta libraries were sequenced as 87-base-pair reads. Per the original workflow: A later analysis counted tens of millions of unique TCR beta chains across the 666 repertoires, and around 9.9 million of these chains were shared by at least two donors. A nearest-neighbor algorithm error-corrected the raw reads and collapsed the reads into unique sequences, merging closely related sequences to remove PCR and sequencing errors. Alignment of CDR3 sequences to IMGT reference sequences was used to assign V, D and J gene segments. Each retained sequence needed at least a six-nucleotide match to both a V gene segment and a J gene segment. Rearrangements were called productive when the CDR3 lacked stop codons and stayed in frame with V and J; all others were non-productive. CDR3 was defined by IMGT convention, running from the second conserved V-encoded cysteine to the conserved J-encoded phenylalanine. The earlier analysis of 500 to 750 of the donors excluded any sequence lacking an unambiguous match to a single V gene segment. An earlier analysis of several hundred of the donors called V segments functional above 56.7% productive rearrangements and segregating when the between-donor standard deviation exceeded 5%. A statistical classification framework was built to diagnose cytomegalovirus status from the catalog of TCR beta chain sequences. In a later analysis, TCR nucleotide sequences were compared against IMGT/GENE-DB human TR gene sequences so that V and J genes could be assigned. In a later analysis, CDR3 sequences and most-parsimonious VDJ recombination scenarios were assigned using the TCRdist pipeline. A later analysis defined each TCR beta chain by its CDR3 amino acid sequence plus V-gene family, and excluded reads lacking a unique V-gene family. As a way to deal with suspected cross-contamination and a sequencing artifact, a later analysis dropped hundreds of nucleotide sequences that were highly shared and had low generation probability. In a later analysis, a clonal expansion index for each public chain was calculated from normalized within-repertoire ranks of inferred template counts. A later analysis computed generation probabilities with a VDJ recombination model fitted to out-of-frame rearrangements, and checked the results against IGoR. In a later analysis, TCR-TCR, TCR-HLA and TCR-CMV co-occurrence was scored with hypergeometric tests, and a repertoire-size bias correction was applied to TCR pairs. False discovery rates were estimated in a later analysis by permuting HLA or CMV assignments 20 times. In a later analysis, co-occurring TCRs were grouped using DBSCAN, and TCRdist sequence similarity was added for clustering within HLA-allele-positive subsets. For co-occurrence clustering, repertoires with fewer than 30,000 or more than 120,000 public chains were excluded, along with four or five repertoires with anomalous nucleotide sharing. TCRdb's version of the immuneACCESS table is confined to in-frame rearrangements and falls short of the full clone set. An unresolved V gene accounts for under half of the shortfall where checked; the remainder is of unknown origin. Clone size and V and J calls were adopted from that table, with D and trimming inferred from the DNA. This sample has 160,000 or so clones in its table, and about 75% of those were observed once. Approximately 4.4% of the sample is taken by the ten largest.

The cohort was made up of 500 to 800 healthy bone marrow donors. At the time of sampling, every cohort member was nominally healthy, though immune exposures that went unrecorded were likely present. The donor tested CMV seropositive and was one of the 289 seropositive cohort members. A peripheral blood sample was collected from each donor, and TCR beta sequencing was performed on peripheral blood mononuclear cells. The Qiagen DNeasy Blood Extraction Kit was used to extract genomic DNA from the blood cell samples. Sequencing used PBMCs. The chain was built from TRBV14 and TRBJ1-1; the D gene cannot be resolved reliably. This receptor was identified in a man between 18 and 35 years old in good health and CMV-seropositive. The nucleotides are TGTGCCAGCAGCCCGACACTCATGAACACTGAAGCTTTCTTT. Its coded protein is CASSPTLMNTEAFF.